This record covers a single TCR beta chain. This entry belongs to a study of T cell changes during pregnancy in multiple sclerosis. Germline V CDR1 and CDR2: MNHNS, SASEGT. The CDR3 consists of 14 residues. V was shortened by 6 bases and J by 12 bases, with 21 bases between the two germline ends. Measured with immunoSEQ multiplex PCR; TCRdb has only the in-frame clones, and not every one. The sample contains 70,000 or so clones, about nine tenths of which appear only once. V usage is TRBV6-1 and J usage is TRBJ2-1; maybe TRBD2 (7 bases). This sequence originates from a female donor with multiple sclerosis, enrolled in a pregnancy study. Material: peripheral blood, obtained in the third trimester of pregnancy. This CDR3 is CASRGGHLYKGQFF. DNA of the CDR3: TGTGCCAGCAGGGGGGGGCATCTCTACAAGGGGCAGTTCTTC.